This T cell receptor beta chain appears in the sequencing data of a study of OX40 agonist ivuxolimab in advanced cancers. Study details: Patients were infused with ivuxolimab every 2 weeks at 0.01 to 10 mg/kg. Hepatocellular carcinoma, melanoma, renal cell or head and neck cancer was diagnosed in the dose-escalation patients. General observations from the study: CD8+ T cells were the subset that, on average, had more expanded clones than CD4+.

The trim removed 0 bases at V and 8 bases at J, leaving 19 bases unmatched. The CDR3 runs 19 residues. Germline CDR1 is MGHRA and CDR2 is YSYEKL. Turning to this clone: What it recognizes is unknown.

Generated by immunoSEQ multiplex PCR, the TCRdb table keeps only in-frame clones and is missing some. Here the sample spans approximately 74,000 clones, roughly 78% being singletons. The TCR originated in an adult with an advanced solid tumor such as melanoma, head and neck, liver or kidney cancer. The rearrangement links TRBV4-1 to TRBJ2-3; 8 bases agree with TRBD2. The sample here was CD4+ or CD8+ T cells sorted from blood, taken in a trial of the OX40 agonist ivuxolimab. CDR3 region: CASSQDRWQRGGQSSTQYF. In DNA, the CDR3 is TGCGCCAGCAGCCAAGATAGGTGGCAACGGGGGGGCCAGTCGAGTACGCAGTATTTT.